This is a list of T cell receptor beta chains from one sample in a study of metastatic and nonmetastatic thyroid tumors. Through MiXCR, TCRdb re-clonotyped the PCR reads. The sample consists of over 9,000 clones, around 30% of them appearing once. Sequenced material: adjacent normal tissue. Receptor source: a male donor with papillary thyroid cancer or a benign thyroid nodule (not recorded which). Some clones in this sample may be carry-over from other donors' samples. CDR3s include the opening cysteine and the closing phenylalanine or tryptophan. A D gene is named only where the DNA matches it firmly. Clone size, where shown, is once, few, many, or a class for clones that have expanded.

d_gene	v_gene	abundance	j_gene	CDR3aa	CDR3nt
NA	TRBV7-2	NA	TRBJ2-4	CASSLALVSYSTGNIQYF	TGTGCCAGCAGCTTAGCCCTCGTTTCTTATTCGACAGGAAACATTCAGTACTTC
NA	TRBV28	few	TRBJ1-1	CASQDGQPGEAFF	TGTGCCAGCCAAGACGGACAGCCAGGGGAAGCTTTCTTT
NA	TRBV3-1	once	TRBJ1-5	CASSQGVQQGGQPQHF	TGTGCCAGCAGCCAAGGGGTCCAACAGGGTGGCCAGCCCCAGCATTTT
NA	TRBV6-1	NA	TRBJ1-6	CASSESAAKHNSPLHF	TGTGCCAGCAGTGAGTCGGCCGCCAAACATAATTCACCCCTCCACTTT
TRBD1	TRBV27	few	TRBJ2-6	CASREGQGTTGANVLTF	TGTGCCAGCAGGGAGGGACAGGGGACGACTGGGGCCAACGTCCTGACTTTC
NA	TRBV20-1	NA	TRBJ1-5	CSARDFGRLDQPQHF	TGCAGTGCTAGAGATTTCGGGAGGTTGGATCAGCCCCAGCATTTT
TRBD1	TRBV20-1	few	TRBJ1-6	CSARRGQDNSPLHF	TGCAGTGCTAGGAGGGGGCAGGATAATTCACCCCTCCACTTT
TRBD2	TRBV20-1	medium-sized	TRBJ2-7	CSASKAGDKDEQYF	TGCAGTGCTTCGAAAGCGGGAGACAAGGACGAGCAGTACTTC
TRBD1	TRBV2	medium-sized	TRBJ1-5	CASTNGQGGQPQHF	TGTGCCAGCACTAACGGACAGGGAGGTCAGCCCCAGCATTTT
NA	TRBV20-1	many	TRBJ1-1	CSARDGTSLNTEAFF	TGCAGTGCTAGAGACGGGACAAGCCTGAACACTGAAGCTTTCTTT
NA	TRBV27	NA	TRBJ1-2	CASSSPGEGGYTF	TGTGCCAGCAGTTCGCCCGGGGAAGGTGGCTACACCTTC
NA	TRBV12-3/TRBV12-4	NA	TRBJ2-1	CASSLSGLGGGEQFF	TGTGCCAGCAGTTTATCCGGACTAGGGGGAGGTGAGCAGTTCTTC
TRBD1	TRBV11-3	few	TRBJ1-1	CASSFDRAPEAFF	TGTGCCAGCAGCTTTGACAGGGCTCCCGAAGCTTTCTTT
NA	TRBV28	NA	TRBJ1-1	CASRSLAQAGNTEAFF	TGTGCCAGCAGGTCCTTGGCCCAGGCGGGGAACACTGAAGCTTTCTTT
NA	TRBV5-1	few	TRBJ1-5	CASSLEVGQPQHF	TGCGCCAGCAGCTTGGAGGTCGGTCAGCCCCAGCATTTT
TRBD1	TRBV9	NA	TRBJ1-1	CASSASPGQGDTEAFF	TGTGCCAGCAGCGCGTCCCCTGGACAGGGCGACACTGAAGCTTTCTTT
NA	TRBV5-1	NA	TRBJ1-1	CASSELEDTEAFF	TGCGCCAGCAGTGAACTGGAGGACACTGAAGCTTTCTTT
NA	TRBV24-1	few	TRBJ2-7	CATSDTRSSYEQYF	TGTGCCACCAGTGATACCAGGAGCTCCTACGAGCAGTACTTC
NA	TRBV18	NA	TRBJ2-2	CASSPRQSNTGELFF	TGTGCCAGCTCACCACGACAGTCGAACACCGGGGAGCTGTTTTTT
TRBD1	TRBV12-3/TRBV12-4	medium-sized	TRBJ1-2	CASGGTGGGYTF	TGTGCCAGCGGGGGGACAGGGGGAGGCTACACCTTC
NA	TRBV27	few	TRBJ1-1	CASISPANTEAFF	TGTGCCAGCATTTCCCCCGCGAACACTGAAGCTTTCTTT
TRBD2	TRBV11-2	NA	TRBJ2-7	CAGSFRGGTTFGEQYF	TGTGCCGGCAGCTTCCGGGGGGGCACCACTTTTGGGGAGCAGTACTTC
NA	TRBV20-1	few	TRBJ2-2	CSAPRGAGELFF	TGCAGTGCCCCTCGGGGTGCCGGGGAGCTGTTTTTT
NA	TRBV28	NA	TRBJ2-2	CASSLAPSGPELFF	TGTGCCAGCAGTTTAGCCCCCAGTGGACCGGAGCTGTTTTTT
NA	TRBV19	few	TRBJ1-2	CASSIGGGNYGYTF	TGTGCCAGTAGTATAGGGGGCGGAAACTATGGCTACACCTTC
NA	TRBV12-5	NA	TRBJ2-7	CASGLERVYEQYF	TGTGCTAGTGGTTTGGAGAGGGTCTACGAGCAGTACTTC
TRBD1	TRBV9	few	TRBJ2-1	CASSVRGTGDSYNEQFF	TGTGCCAGCAGCGTACGAGGGACAGGGGACTCCTACAATGAGCAGTTCTTC
NA	TRBV7-8	NA	TRBJ2-7	CASSLGWADYYEQYF	TGTGCCAGCAGCTTAGGATGGGCGGATTACTACGAGCAGTACTTC
NA	TRBV20-1	medium-sized	TRBJ2-1	CSAKGGYNEQFF	TGCAGTGCTAAGGGGGGGTACAATGAGCAGTTCTTC
NA	TRBV19	NA	TRBJ1-2	CASSVGFPSQPVYGYTF	TGTGCCAGTAGTGTAGGATTTCCCTCACAACCGGTCTATGGCTACACCTTC
NA	TRBV5-1	NA	TRBJ2-3	CASSVDGPTDTQYF	TGCGCCAGCAGCGTGGACGGACCCACAGATACGCAATATTTT
TRBD1	TRBV5-1	few	TRBJ1-2	CASSLLGQGSYGYTF	TGCGCCAGCAGCTTGCTCGGACAGGGTAGCTATGGCTACACCTTC
TRBD2	TRBV27	NA	TRBJ2-3	CASSPERSGGTDTQYF	TGTGCCAGCAGTCCCGAGAGGAGCGGGGGGACAGATACGCAGTATTTT
TRBD1	TRBV18	NA	TRBJ1-1	CASSMTGLFTEAFF	TGTGCCAGCTCAATGACAGGGCTGTTCACTGAAGCTTTCTTT
NA	TRBV4-2	large	TRBJ1-3	CASGGEAGNTIYF	TGTGCCAGCGGGGGTGAGGCTGGAAACACCATATATTTT
TRBD2	TRBV11-1	NA	TRBJ2-7	CASSPRTGGGIGHEQYF	TGTGCCAGCAGCCCCAGGACGGGCGGGGGAATAGGGCACGAGCAGTACTTC
NA	TRBV25-1	medium-sized	TRBJ1-1	CAIQTTGLDTEAFF	TGTGCCATCCAAACGACAGGTTTAGACACTGAAGCTTTCTTT
NA	TRBV6-1	few	TRBJ1-6	CASSEAHMGNSPLHF	TGTGCCAGCAGTGAAGCACATATGGGCAATTCACCCCTCCACTTT
TRBD2	TRBV29-1	medium-sized	TRBJ2-5	CSVEDLAGGPYQETQYF	TGCAGCGTTGAAGATCTAGCGGGGGGTCCGTACCAAGAGACCCAGTACTTC
NA	TRBV19	few	TRBJ1-1	CASSMTVPPTEAFF	TGTGCCAGTAGTATGACTGTCCCTCCCACTGAAGCTTTCTTT
TRBD1	TRBV5-1	few	TRBJ1-1	CASSSGQGGNTEAFF	TGCGCCAGCAGCTCCGGACAGGGGGGCAACACTGAAGCTTTCTTT
NA	TRBV13	NA	TRBJ2-5	CASSLEGEDQETQYF	TGTGCCAGCAGCTTAGAAGGAGAAGACCAAGAGACCCAGTACTTC
NA	TRBV5-1	few	TRBJ1-5	CASSLGGSVSQPQHF	TGCGCCAGCAGCTTGGGAGGTTCGGTTTCTCAGCCCCAGCATTTT
NA	TRBV24-1	NA	TRBJ2-5	CATSRSPEETQYF	TGTGCCACCAGTCGGAGTCCGGAGGAGACCCAGTACTTC
NA	TRBV6-4	NA	TRBJ1-2	CASSYLKRAGGYTF	TGTGCCAGCAGTTACTTGAAAAGGGCTGGCGGCTACACCTTC
TRBD1	TRBV11-1	NA	TRBJ1-2	CASSPGQNYGYTF	TGTGCCAGCAGCCCGGGACAGAACTATGGCTACACCTTC
NA	TRBV27	few	TRBJ2-7	CASSLGPTSYEQYF	TGTGCCAGCAGTTTAGGCCCCACTTCCTACGAGCAGTACTTC